This passage covers 16 T cell receptor beta chains from one sample sequenced in a study of control samples from healthy donors and cancer patients. The table came from immunoSEQ multiplex PCR; TCRdb's copy has only in-frame clones and leaves some out. The sample records about 140,000 clones, approximately 94% being singletons. The material sequenced was blood. The receptors come from a man aged 35-49 years in good health.

The rearrangement joins TRBV5-1 to TRBJ2-1; possible D gene TRBD1, 5 bases. Trimming removed 0 bases from V and 1 base from J, with 11 bases in between. The CDR3 length is 16 residues. Germline loops: CDR1 SGHRS, CDR2 YFSETQ. CDR3 sequence: CASSLEGVRSYNEQFF. CDR3 in DNA: TGCGCCAGCAGCTTGGAAGGGGTTAGGTCCTACAATGAGCAGTTCTTC.

The gene calls are TRBV28 and TRBJ1-4; D gene unclear. The ends were cut back, 3 bases at V and 4 bases at J, with 15 bases in the middle. The germline CDR1 and CDR2 sequences are MDHEN and SYDVKM. The CDR3 totals 16 residues. This CDR3 is CASSFPRTDRNEKLFF. CDR3 bases: TGTGCCAGCAGTTTTCCCAGGACCGACCGTAATGAAAAACTGTTTTTT.

The V call is TRBV6-6, the J call TRBJ2-7, with TRBD2 matching over 10 bases. Germline V gene sequence: CDR1 MNHNY, CDR2 SVGAGI (reference sequence). After removal of 2 bases from V and 3 bases from J, the junction contained 1 base not matched to a gene. The CDR3 consists of 14 residues. DNA for the CDR3: TGTGCCAGCAGTTACGCTAGCGGGAGCTACGAGCAGTACTTC. Translated: CASSYASGSYEQYF.

The CDR3, as DNA: TGTGCCAGCAGCTTGTTCGGGTATGGCTACACCTTC. It encodes CASSLFGYGYTF. The genes are TRBV5-6 and TRBJ1-2; D ambiguous. Per germline, CDR1 SGHDT and CDR2 YYEEEE. The CDR3 is 12 residues long. Trimming stripped 1 base from V and 5 bases from J, with 6 bases between.

On this clone: One end of the junction does not line up with germline, which may come from a read error. The chain carries TRBV3-1 (or the pseudogene TRBV3-2) and TRBJ1-2, with 8 positions matching TRBD1. Germline V gene data show CDR1 as LGHDT and CDR2 as YNNKEL (reference sequence). The CDR3 sequence is 12 residues long. The CDR3 loop reads CASSHTGGWTVF. The CDR3 bases are TGTGCCAGCAGCCATACAGGGGGTTGGACGGTCTTC.

This sequence joins TRBV3-1 (or the pseudogene TRBV3-2) and TRBJ1-1, with 8 bases identical to TRBD1. With 4 bases clipped from V and 0 bases from J, the junction kept 4 bases outside the gene matches. CDR1 is LGHDT and CDR2 is YNNKEL in the germline V gene (reference sequence). This CDR3 has 15 amino acids. The CDR3, as DNA: TGTGCCAGCAGCCCAGGACAGGGCTTGAACACTGAAGCTTTCTTT. Its translation: CASSPGQGLNTEAFF.

The rearrangement joins TRBV6-2 or TRBV6-3 to TRBJ1-2; D is unresolved. The CDR3 contains 14 residues. With 6 bases removed from V and 2 bases from J, the gap between germline ends came to 13 bases. Looked up from germline, CDR1 is MNHEY and CDR2 is SVGEGT. The CDR3: CASSLINPNYGYTF. CDR3 DNA sequence: TGTGCCAGCAGCCTGATCAACCCCAACTATGGCTACACCTTC.

The chain is built from TRBV29-1 and TRBJ2-1, with 9 bases that match TRBD2. Germline CDR1 is SQVTM and CDR2 is ANQGSEA. CDR3 length: 16 amino acids. V shed 5 bases, J shed 7 bases, and the junction held 15 bases outside the gene matches. The DNA of the CDR3 is TGCAGCGTTCCTCCGTGGGGTAGCGGGGGAGGAAATGAGCAGTTCTTC. Translation: CSVPPWGSGGGNEQFF.

V gene TRBV28 combines with J gene TRBJ1-1, with D perhaps TRBD1 (5 bases). The V end was cut by 8 bases, the J end by 10 bases, with 5 bases between. The CDR3 consists of 8 residues. CDR1 and CDR2 from the germline V gene are MDHEN and SYDVKM. The CDR3 protein is CASGGAFF. CDR3 sequence (DNA): TGTGCCAGCGGGGGAGCTTTCTTT.

The chain uses TRBV4-1 and TRBJ1-2; 8 bases are shared with TRBD1. CDR1 is MGHRA, CDR2 YSYEKL, per germline. J was trimmed by 4 bases and V by 3 bases; bases with no gene match: 10. The CDR3 has 16 amino acids. Written as DNA, the CDR3 is TGCGCCAGCAGCCAGATTGAGACAGGGGCACCCTATGGCTACACCTTC. Protein: CASSQIETGAPYGYTF.

This clone occurred once. V is TRBV2 and J is TRBJ2-4; D not resolved. Germline V gene data show CDR1 as SNHLY and CDR2 as FYNNEI. The CDR3 spans 12 residues. The V gene lost 0 bases and the J gene lost 6 bases, with 3 bases spanning the gap. CDR3 in DNA: TGTGCCAGCAGTGAAGCGGGAAACATTCAGTACTTC. The encoded protein is CASSEAGNIQYF.

This clone showed up just once. The chain combines TRBV6-5 with TRBJ1-2; the D is unclear. The CDR3 has 13 amino acids. The ends were cut back, 3 bases at V and 8 bases at J, with 13 bases in the middle. CDR1 MNHEY and CDR2 SVGAGI come from the germline V gene. CDR3 sequence: CASSYDGVGGYTF. For the CDR3, the DNA is TGTGCCAGCAGTTATGACGGGGTTGGCGGCTACACCTTC.

This rearrangement joins TRBV3-1 (or the pseudogene TRBV3-2) to TRBJ2-6, with TRBD1 matching 11 bases. CDR1 and CDR2 (germline): LGHDT, YNNKEL (reference sequence). Unmatched junction bases numbered 1, after V lost 4 bases and J lost 2 bases. The CDR3 is 16 residues long. CDR3 amino acids: CASSRTGGTGANVLTF. The CDR3 DNA reads as TGTGCCAGCAGCCGGACAGGGGGCACTGGGGCCAACGTCCTGACTTTC.

The J gene is TRBJ1-5, the V gene TRBV4-2; 7 bases are a match to TRBD1. CDR3 size: 15 residues. CDR1 is LGHNA and CDR2 is YNFKEQ in the germline V gene. Germline trimming cut 4 bases from V and 2 bases from J; bases unmatched to any gene: 5. The CDR3 loop is CASSPTGVGNQPQHF. As DNA, the CDR3 is TGTGCCAGCAGCCCCACAGGGGTGGGCAATCAGCCCCAGCATTTT.

This clone has only a few counts. The CDR3 spells CATSPSNNNSPLHF. In DNA form, the CDR3 reads TGTGCCACCTCCCCCAGCAATAATAATTCACCCCTCCACTTT. The rearrangement joins TRBV6-5 to TRBJ1-6; D not certain. Trimming left V 10 bases short and J 5 bases short, with 15 bases between. The CDR3 covers 14 residues. Per germline, CDR1 MNHEY and CDR2 SVGAGI.

The gene calls are TRBV7-2 and TRBJ1-1, with D perhaps matching TRBD1 (6 bases). V lost 1 base and J lost 1, with 13 bases in between. This CDR3 has 16 residues. Germline V gene data show CDR1 as SGHTA and CDR2 as FQGNSA. Here the CDR3 DNA reads TGTGCCAGCAGCTTAGACATCTGGGGGGCGAACACTGAAGCTTTCTTT. As protein: CASSLDIWGANTEAFF. Supplemented by reference TRBV7-2 and TRBJ1-1, the full variable domain reads GAGVSQSPSNKVTEKGKDVELRCDPISGHTALYWYRQSLGQGLEFLIYFQGNSAPDKSGLPSDRFSAERTGGSVSTLTIQRTQQEDSAVYLCASSLDIWGANTEAFFGQGTRLTVV.